This T cell receptor (beta chain) was captured in a study of blood T cell repertoires in COVID-19. Assay used: immunoSEQ multiplex PCR; TCRdb lists only in-frame clones, some missing. The sample carries about 180,000 clones, under 90% recorded once. This CDR3 spans 15 amino acids. Per the germline V gene, CDR1 is SGHNT and CDR2 is YYREEE (reference sequence). V dropped 3 bases and J dropped 0 bases, with 12 bases sitting between them. Sequenced input: peripheral blood. This chain uses TRBV5-4 with TRBJ1-1; D may be TRBD1 (5 bases). This sequence was found in a human donor in a cohort sampled during active COVID-19. In nucleotides, the CDR3 is TGTGCCAGCAGCTGGCCCGGGGGTTTGAACACTGAAGCTTTCTTT. Translation: CASSWPGGLNTEAFF.